This entry lists 18 T cell receptor beta chains sequenced from one sample in a study of T cell clonality in common variable immunodeficiency. Study-wide findings and caveats: Reportedly, TCR beta sequences from common variable immunodeficiency showed fewer deletions and N-nucleotide insertions.

These receptors' antigens are unknown. The assay was immunoSEQ multiplex PCR, and TCRdb's table has in-frame clones only and misses some. The sample was found to contain about 28,000 clones, and every one recurs. The sequencing input was peripheral blood mononuclear cells. Every receptor here comes from a human donor with common variable immunodeficiency.

Many counts were recorded for this clone. Sequencing ends 3 residues short of the CDR3 end; the germline J gene provides the rest. This chain joins TRBV19 and TRBJ2-1; TRBD2 agrees at 9 bases. The germline V gene encodes CDR1 LNHDA and CDR2 SQIVND (reference sequence). The CDR3 has 15 amino acids. The trim removed 3 bases at V and 4 bases at J, leaving 4 bases unmatched. The sequenced CDR3 bases are TGTGCCAGTAGTATCTTTAGCGGGGGTTACAATGAG. Its protein product is CASSIFSGGYNE. The full CDR3 protein is CASSIFSGGYNEQFF.

The CDR3: CASSRDRGSEQYF. Partial CDR3 DNA: TGTGCCAGCAGCCGAGACAGGGGCAGCGAG. The chain links TRBV7-2 to TRBJ2-7; 8 bases agree with TRBD1. The read falls 3 residues short of the CDR3 end, and the missing part is taken from the germline J gene. CDR1 and CDR2 from the germline V gene are SGHTA and FQGNSA. The V and J ends lost 5 bases and 6 bases, in that order; junction bases with no gene match: 6. The CDR3 is 13 residues long.

This clone occurred a few times. The read comes to an end 3 residues before the CDR3 does, leaving the germline J gene to fill in the end. The genes are TRBV2 and TRBJ1-4, with D possibly TRBD1 on 5 matching bases. Germline V CDR1 and CDR2: SNHLY, FYNNEI. V dropped 8 bases and J dropped 0 bases, with 10 bases sitting between them. This CDR3 spans 14 amino acids. Incomplete CDR3 DNA: TGTGCCAGCGGCCAGGGCTCAACTAATGAAAAA. Encoded protein: CASGQGSTNEK. The entire CDR3 protein reads CASGQGSTNEKLFF.

This clone was observed many times. The read falls 3 residues short of the CDR3 end, and the missing part is taken from the germline J gene. V gene TRBV2 combines with J gene TRBJ1-3, with 10 bases matching TRBD1. The CDR3 is 14 amino acids. Trimming at V came to 2 bases and at J to 8 bases, leaving 3 bases not matched to a gene. The germline V gene encodes CDR1 SNHLY and CDR2 FYNNEI. CDR3 bases read: TGTGCCAGCAGTGAACGGACAGGGGGAGACACC. Protein product: CASSERTGGDT. The CDR3 in its entirety is CASSERTGGDTIYF.

This clone appeared many times. Coverage ceases 3 residues before the CDR3 finishes, and the germline J gene fills in the end. V usage is TRBV7-3 and J usage is TRBJ1-1; 9 nucleotides agree with TRBD1. Germline CDR1 reads SGHTA; CDR2 reads FQGTGA. V trimming: 5 bases; J trimming: 5 bases; junction bases outside the gene matches: 6. The CDR3 loop spans 14 amino acids. The sequenced part of the CDR3 DNA is TGTGCCAGCAGCCAGACAGGGGGGGGAACTGAA. This codes for CASSQTGGGTE. The entire CDR3 protein is CASSQTGGGTEAFF. Together with reference TRBV7-3 and TRBJ1-1, the CDR3 gives the full variable domain: GAGVSQTPSNKVTEKGKYVELRCDPISGHTALYWYRQSLGQGPEFLIYFQGTGAADDSGLPNDRFFAVRPEGSVSTLKIQRTERGDSAVYLCASSQTGGGTEAFFGQGTRLTVV.

This clone has at least ten counts. The read finishes 3 residues shy of the CDR3 end, and the germline J gene is used to complete it. J is TRBJ2-5 and V is TRBV19; 7 nucleotides match TRBD1. The V gene's germline CDR1 is LNHDA and CDR2 SQIVND (reference sequence). This CDR3 comprises 14 residues. Germline trimming cut 5 bases from V and 2 bases from J; bases unmatched to any gene: 5. CDR3 DNA (partial): TGTGCCAGTAGTGCACAGGGGCGGCAAGAGACC. Protein: CASSAQGRQET. The entire CDR3 is CASSAQGRQETQYF.

The CDR3 protein is CAWRTGQGFFNEQFF. The CDR3 bases that were read are TGTGCCTGGAGGACCGGACAGGGATTCTTCAATGAG. The chain carries TRBV30 and TRBJ2-1; 8 bases fit TRBD1. The read gets to within 3 residues of the CDR3 end, and the germline J gene fills in the rest. Germline V gene sequence: CDR1 GTSNPN, CDR2 SVGIG (reference sequence). The CDR3 is 15 amino acids. The J segment lost 6 bases and the V segment lost 3 bases, leaving 10 bases of the junction unmatched.

This clone was counted between two and nine times. The CDR3 end falls 3 residues outside the read, so it is completed with the germline J gene. The chain carries TRBV19 and TRBJ2-4; 8 nucleotides agree with TRBD2. Trimming at V came to 1 base and at J to 0 bases, leaving 2 bases not matched to a gene. CDR3 length equals 16 residues. Germline loops: CDR1 LNHDA, CDR2 SQIVND (reference sequence). The CDR3 DNA, read in part, is TGTGCCAGTAGTATAGGGCGGGGGGAAGCCAAAAACATT. Translation: CASSIGRGEAKNI. The CDR3 as a whole reads CASSIGRGEAKNIQYF.

A remark on this clone: Read data end 3 residues before the CDR3 end; the end is taken from the germline J gene. The J gene is TRBJ2-5, the V gene TRBV6-2 or TRBV6-3; the D gene is possibly TRBD2 (6 bases). V was pared by 6 bases and J by 0 bases, with 14 bases between. Germline loops: CDR1 MNHEY, CDR2 SVGEGT. The CDR3 covers 15 residues. The part of the CDR3 DNA that was read is TGTGCCAGCAGGCCCCTTCGGGACTACCAAGAGACC. Translating it yields CASRPLRDYQET. The complete CDR3 reads CASRPLRDYQETQYF.

Many counts were recorded for this clone. The read terminates 3 residues before the CDR3 end, so the remaining end is supplied by the germline J gene. The chain carries TRBV4-1 and TRBJ2-7, with TRBD1 as a possible D gene (5 bases). The CDR3 runs 15 residues. Germline V gene data show CDR1 as MGHRA and CDR2 as YSYEKL. The ends were cut back, 3 bases at V and 2 bases at J, with 14 bases in the middle. This CDR3 reads CASSHATTGPYEQYF. The DNA read from the CDR3 is TGCGCCAGCAGCCATGCTACTACAGGTCCCTACGAG.

This clone was counted at least ten times. The missing CDR3 end, 3 residues past where the read stops, is filled in from the germline J gene. V is TRBV5-1 and J is TRBJ2-2; TRBD1 is a possible D gene (6 bases). The CDR3 length is 15 residues. Germline lookup yields CDR1 SGHRS and CDR2 YFSETQ. The ends were cut back, 4 bases at V and 1 base at J, with 11 bases in the middle. CDR3 sequence: CASSPGQQNTGELFF. CDR3 DNA (partial): TGCGCCAGCAGCCCCGGACAGCAGAACACCGGGGAG.

This clone was counted ten times or more. The read finishes 3 residues shy of the CDR3 end, and the germline J gene is used to complete it. The chain combines TRBV30 with TRBJ1-4; 8 nucleotides align to TRBD1. Germline-derived CDR1 and CDR2 are GTSNPN and SVGIG (reference sequence). This CDR3 comprises 14 residues. J was trimmed by 7 bases and V by 5 bases; bases with no gene match: 9. CDR3 DNA (partial): TGTGCCTGGTCCCAGGGGGCGGTGGGTGAAAAA. Residues: CAWSQGAVGEK. In full, the CDR3 reads CAWSQGAVGEKLFF.

This clone has ten or more counts. The read stops 3 residues short of the end of the CDR3; the missing end is completed from the germline J gene. This chain joins TRBV7-8 and TRBJ2-2; 7 bases match TRBD1. The V gene end was trimmed by 7 bases and the J gene end by 5 bases; junction bases not matched to a gene: 10. Germline loops: CDR1 SGHVS, CDR2 FQNEAQ. CDR3 length: 15 residues. CDR3 residues: CASNPLGQITGELFF. Partial CDR3 DNA: TGTGCCAGCAACCCTTTGGGACAGATTACCGGGGAG.

To note about this clone: The read finishes 3 residues shy of the CDR3 end, and the germline J gene is used to complete it. V and J are TRBV5-1 and TRBJ1-6; TRBD1 might be the D (6 bases). Germline values: CDR1 SGHRS, CDR2 YFSETQ. CDR3 length: 13 amino acids. Trimming removed 0 bases at V and 9 bases at J, with 7 bases between. Incomplete CDR3 DNA: TGCGCCAGCAGCTTGGACAGGGTTTCACCC. This encodes CASSLDRVSP. The full CDR3 sequence reads CASSLDRVSPLHF.

There are many counts of this clone. The read falls 3 residues short of the CDR3 end, and the missing part is taken from the germline J gene. V and J are TRBV4-1 and TRBJ1-1; 8 nucleotides match TRBD1. CDR3 size: 12 residues. CDR1 MGHRA and CDR2 YSYEKL come from the germline V gene. V was clipped by 4 bases and J by 7 bases; unmatched bases: 2. The CDR3 loop is CASSPGQGEAFF. The covered CDR3 bases are TGCGCCAGCAGCCCCGGACAGGGTGAA.

The CDR3 loop is CASRQGGTEAFF. CDR3 bases read: TGTGCCAGCAGGCAGGGGGGCACTGAA. The chain combines TRBV2 with TRBJ1-1; 7 nucleotides align to TRBD1. Coverage ceases 3 residues before the CDR3 finishes, and the germline J gene fills in the end. CDR1 SNHLY and CDR2 FYNNEI come from the germline V gene. CDR3 length: 12 residues. The V segment lost 6 bases and the J segment 4 bases; nucleotides outside the gene matches: 2.

This clone has ten or more counts. The sequenced fragment ends 3 residues before the CDR3 boundary, so the rest is inferred from the germline J gene. V usage is TRBV5-1 and J usage is TRBJ1-2; possibly TRBD1 for D (5 bases). Germline-derived CDR1 and CDR2 are SGHRS and YFSETQ. The CDR3 extends over 13 amino acids. The CDR3: CASSLTGESGYTF. The CDR3 bases that were read are TGCGCCAGCAGCTTGACGGGGGAATCGGGC.

This clone was picked up a small number of times. Incomplete CDR3 DNA: TGCGCCAGCAGCCCCCTGAGGTCATCGGGGTCTGAA. Encoded protein: CASSPLRSSGSE. The entire CDR3 is CASSPLRSSGSEAFF. The chain combines TRBV5-1 with TRBJ1-1; no clear D gene. The CDR3 end is not reached by the read, which stops 3 residues before it; the germline J gene fills it in. The CDR3 is 15 residues long. Per the germline V gene, CDR1 is SGHRS and CDR2 is YFSETQ. V lost 4 bases and J 6 bases, leaving 19 bases between the germline ends.